Included here is one T cell receptor beta chain sequence, with context. The data were obtained in a study of control samples from healthy donors and cancer patients. TCRdb's table, derived via immunoSEQ multiplex PCR, lists solely in-frame clones and lacks some. The sample contains around 100,000 clones, about 92% of which appear only once. V lost 10 bases to trimming and J lost 1 base; unmatched junction nucleotides: 5. Germline V gene lookup returns CDR1 ENHRY and CDR2 SYGVKD. There are 14 residues in the CDR3. The material sequenced was blood. The rearrangement joins TRBV10-3 to TRBJ2-5, with 11 nucleotides matching TRBD2. The TCR comes from a woman aged 18-29 years in good health. CDR3 nucleotide sequence: TGTGCCACCAGACTAGCGGGGTCCCAAGAGACCCAGTACTTC. Its protein product is CATRLAGSQETQYF.